This T cell receptor beta chain stems from a study of T cells in Graves' hyperthyroidism and ophthalmopathy. Whole-study findings and limits: Ophthalmopathy was told apart from stable hyperthyroidism by a 13 V-J model. Ophthalmopathy got predicted by the model a median approximately 6 months before its onset. Most clonotypes expanded in thyroid above 0.001 were likewise present in blood.

Patients aged 18 to 65 with hyperthyroidism were newly diagnosed, with duration under 2 months. V was pared by 1 base and J by 6 bases, with 2 bases of the junction left unmatched. CDR1 is SQVTM, CDR2 ANQGSEA, per germline. The CDR3 spans 12 residues. This clonotype has a count of ten or more. Its antigen is not identified. TCR beta CDR3 regions were amplified from RNA transcripts. The primer set for the first-round RT-PCR of the TCR CDR3 was HTBI. TCRdb fed the multiplex PCR reads into MiXCR, producing one record per CDR3 protein. Of roughly 420,000 distinct CDR3 sequences in the sample, around 15% are singletons; the top ten hold 5% to 6.5%.

This clonotype was sampled from a woman aged 18-29 years with Graves' hyperthyroidism. This sequence joins TRBV29-1 and TRBJ2-7; the match to TRBD2 covers 8 bases. Material for sequencing was blood. The CDR3 loop reads CSVEAGGPEQYF. Here the CDR3 DNA reads TGCAGCGTTGAAGCGGGAGGGCCCGAGCAGTACTTC.